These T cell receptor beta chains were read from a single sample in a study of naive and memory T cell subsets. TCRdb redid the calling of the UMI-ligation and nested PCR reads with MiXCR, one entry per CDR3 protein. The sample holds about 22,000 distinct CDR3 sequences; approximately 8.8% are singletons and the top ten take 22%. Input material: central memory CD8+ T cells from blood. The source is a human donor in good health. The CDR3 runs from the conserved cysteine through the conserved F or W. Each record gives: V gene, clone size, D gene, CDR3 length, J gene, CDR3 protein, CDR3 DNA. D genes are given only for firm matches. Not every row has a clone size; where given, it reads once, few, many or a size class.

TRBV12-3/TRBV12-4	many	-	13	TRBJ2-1	CASSPAGRNEQFF	TGTGCCAGCAGTCCGGCGGGCCGCAATGAGCAGTTCTTC
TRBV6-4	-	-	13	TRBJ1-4	CASSAAVNEKLFF	TGTGCCAGCAGTGCAGCGGTTAATGAAAAACTGTTTTTT
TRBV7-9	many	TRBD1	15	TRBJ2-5	CASQGTGGSRETQYF	TGTGCCAGCCAGGGGACAGGGGGCTCGAGGGAGACCCAGTACTTC
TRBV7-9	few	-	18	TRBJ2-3	CASSSTRQQRILTDTQYF	TGTGCCAGCAGCTCGACCAGACAGCAAAGGATCCTCACAGATACGCAGTATTTT
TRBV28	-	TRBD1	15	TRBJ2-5	CASRPGDSFQETQYF	TGTGCCAGCAGACCCGGGGACAGCTTCCAAGAGACCCAGTACTTC
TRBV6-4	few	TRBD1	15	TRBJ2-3	CASSEGQGSADTQYF	TGTGCCAGCAGTGAAGGACAGGGGAGCGCAGATACGCAGTATTTT
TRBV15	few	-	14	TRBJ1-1	CATSSLAANTEAFF	TGTGCCACCAGCTCGCTGGCCGCGAACACTGAAGCTTTCTTT
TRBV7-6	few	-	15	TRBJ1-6	CASSLRGPGNSPLHF	TGTGCCAGCAGCTTAAGGGGACCCGGGAATTCACCCCTCCACTTT
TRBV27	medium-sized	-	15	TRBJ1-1	CASSFGHSMNTEAFF	TGTGCCAGCAGTTTCGGGCACAGCATGAACACTGAAGCTTTCTTT
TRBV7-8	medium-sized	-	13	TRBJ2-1	CASSLVETSGLFF	TGTGCCAGCAGCTTAGTCGAAACCTCCGGCTTGTTCTTC
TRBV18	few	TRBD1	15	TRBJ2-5	CASSPPDREQETQYF	TGTGCCAGCTCACCACCTGACAGGGAGCAAGAGACCCAGTACTTC
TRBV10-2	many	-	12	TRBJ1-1	CASTGASTEAFF	TGCGCCAGCACAGGGGCTAGCACTGAAGCTTTCTTT
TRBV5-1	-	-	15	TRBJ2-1	CASSFFHGAGNEQFF	TGCGCCAGCAGCTTTTTTCATGGGGCAGGCAATGAGCAGTTCTTC
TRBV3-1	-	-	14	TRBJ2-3	CASSQETGTDTQYF	TGTGCCAGCAGCCAAGAAACAGGCACAGATACGCAGTATTTT
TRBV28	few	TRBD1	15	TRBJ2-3	CASSTGTERTDTQYF	TGTGCCAGCAGTACCGGGACAGAACGCACAGATACGCAGTATTTT
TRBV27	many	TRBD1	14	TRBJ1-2	CASSSAGQYYGYTF	TGTGCCAGCAGTAGCGCGGGACAGTACTATGGCTACACCTTC
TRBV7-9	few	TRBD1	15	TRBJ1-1	CASSWATGVNTEAFF	TGTGCCAGCAGCTGGGCGACAGGGGTAAACACTGAAGCTTTCTTT
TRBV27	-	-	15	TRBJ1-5	CASSLVGGTAQPQHF	TGTGCCAGCAGTTTAGTGGGAGGGACCGCTCAGCCCCAGCATTTT
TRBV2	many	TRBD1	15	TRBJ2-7	CASSSPYTGAHEQYF	TGTGCCAGCAGTAGCCCTTACACAGGGGCCCACGAGCAGTACTTC
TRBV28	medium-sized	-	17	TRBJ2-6	CASSIGTTDSGANVLTF	TGTGCCAGCAGTATTGGGACCACAGACTCTGGGGCCAACGTCCTGACTTTC
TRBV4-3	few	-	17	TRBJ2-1	CASSQDPGGGPYNEQFF	TGCGCCAGCAGCCAAGACCCCGGGGGCGGCCCTTACAATGAGCAGTTCTTC
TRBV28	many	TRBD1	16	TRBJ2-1	CASSSVRQGWRDEQFF	TGTGCCAGCAGCTCCGTCCGACAGGGGTGGAGGGATGAGCAGTTCTTC
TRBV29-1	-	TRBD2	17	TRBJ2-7	CSVEGGFSGSVGYEQYF	TGCAGCGTTGAAGGTGGCTTTAGCGGGAGTGTTGGCTACGAGCAGTACTTC
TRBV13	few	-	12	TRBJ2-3	CATIPTQDTQYF	TGTGCCACCATCCCCACACAAGATACGCAGTATTTT
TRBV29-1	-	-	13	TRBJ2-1	CSVGRLGPGEQFF	TGCAGCGTTGGTCGCCTAGGACCTGGTGAGCAGTTCTTC
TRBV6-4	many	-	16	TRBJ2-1	CASSEVSGIGYNEQFF	TGTGCCAGCAGTGAAGTTTCAGGGATTGGGTACAATGAGCAGTTCTTC
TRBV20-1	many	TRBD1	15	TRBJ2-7	CSARDRGLPSYEQYF	TGCAGTGCCCGGGACAGGGGACTTCCCTCCTACGAGCAGTACTTC
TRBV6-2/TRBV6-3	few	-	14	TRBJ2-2	CASSYSRPTGELFF	TGTGCCAGCAGTTACTCAAGGCCCACCGGGGAGCTGTTTTTT
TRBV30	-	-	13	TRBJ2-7	CAWRLDSSYEQYF	TGTGCCTGGCGCCTGGACAGCTCCTACGAGCAGTACTTC
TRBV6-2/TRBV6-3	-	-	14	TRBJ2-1	CASSEGNRYNEQFF	TGTGCCAGCAGTGAGGGGAACAGGTACAATGAGCAGTTCTTC
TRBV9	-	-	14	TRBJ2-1	CASSVGQIPEGQFF	TGTGCCAGCAGCGTAGGCCAGATCCCTGAAGGGCAGTTCTTC
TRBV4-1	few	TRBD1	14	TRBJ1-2	CASSQDGTVYGYTF	TGCGCCAGCAGCCAAGACGGGACAGTCTATGGCTACACCTTC
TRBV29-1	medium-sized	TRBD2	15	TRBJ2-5	CSVEGSGRARETQYF	TGCAGCGTTGAGGGGAGCGGGAGGGCCAGGGAGACCCAGTACTTC
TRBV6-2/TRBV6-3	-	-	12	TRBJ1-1	CASGTGRSEAFF	TGTGCCAGCGGTACAGGAAGGTCTGAAGCTTTCTTT
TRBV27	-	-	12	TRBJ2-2	CASSLYSGELFF	TGTGCCAGCAGTTTATATTCCGGGGAGCTGTTTTTT
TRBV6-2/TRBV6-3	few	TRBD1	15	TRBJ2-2	CASSPTGTESGELFF	TGTGCCAGCAGCCCCACCGGGACAGAAAGCGGGGAGCTGTTTTTT
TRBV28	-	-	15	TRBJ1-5	CASSFSSLGNQPQHF	TGTGCCAGCAGTTTTTCATCGCTGGGCAATCAGCCCCAGCATTTT
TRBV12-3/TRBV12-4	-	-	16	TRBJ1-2	CASSFGPSRDNYGYTF	TGTGCCAGCAGTTTTGGACCGAGTCGGGATAACTATGGCTACACCTTC
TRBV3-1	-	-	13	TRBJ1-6	CASSLPYNSPLHF	TGTGCCAGCAGCCTTCCTTATAATTCACCCCTCCACTTT
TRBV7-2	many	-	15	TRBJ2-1	CASRAWASAENEQFF	TGTGCCAGCAGAGCGTGGGCTAGCGCCGAGAATGAGCAGTTCTTC
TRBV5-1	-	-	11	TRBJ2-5	CASTSRGTQYF	TGCGCCAGCACCTCCCGGGGGACCCAGTACTTC
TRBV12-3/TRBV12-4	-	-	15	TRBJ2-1	CASRLQFTLCNEQFF	TGTGCCAGCAGATTACAGTTTACCCTATGTAATGAGCAGTTCTTC
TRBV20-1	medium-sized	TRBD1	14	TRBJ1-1	CSARTGGRDTEAFF	TGCAGTGCTAGGACAGGGGGTAGGGACACTGAAGCTTTCTTT
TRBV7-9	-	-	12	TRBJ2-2	CASSQGTGELFF	TGTGCCAGCAGCCAAGGCACCGGGGAGCTGTTTTTT
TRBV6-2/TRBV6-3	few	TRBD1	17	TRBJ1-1	CASSLDRGRRVDTEAFF	TGTGCCAGCAGCCTCGACAGGGGGCGCCGGGTCGACACTGAAGCTTTCTTT
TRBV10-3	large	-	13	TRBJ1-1	CAISESENTEAFF	TGTGCCATCAGTGAGTCGGAGAACACTGAAGCTTTCTTT
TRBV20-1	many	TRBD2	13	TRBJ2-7	CSALKRESYEQYF	TGCAGTGCCCTAAAGCGGGAGAGCTACGAGCAGTACTTC
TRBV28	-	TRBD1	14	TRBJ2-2	CASTGQRFTGELFF	TGTGCCAGCACGGGACAGCGATTCACCGGGGAGCTGTTTTTT
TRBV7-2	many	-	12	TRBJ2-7	CASSLALNEQYF	TGTGCCAGCAGCTTAGCGCTAAACGAGCAGTACTTC
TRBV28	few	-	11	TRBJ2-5	CASSRGETQYF	TGTGCCAGCAGCCGGGGGGAGACCCAGTACTTC
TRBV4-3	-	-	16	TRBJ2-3	CASSQEVALLMDTQYF	TGCGCCAGCAGCCAAGAAGTAGCTCTTCTGATGGATACGCAGTATTTT
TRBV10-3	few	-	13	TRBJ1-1	CAISEGDGTEAFF	TGTGCCATCAGTGAGGGGGATGGGACTGAAGCTTTCTTT
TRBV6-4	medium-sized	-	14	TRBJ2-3	CASSDRGSTDTQYF	TGTGCCAGCAGTGACCGCGGGAGCACAGATACGCAGTATTTT
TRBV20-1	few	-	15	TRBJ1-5	CSATGEGDGNQPQHF	TGCAGTGCCACGGGGGAAGGAGATGGCAATCAGCCCCAGCATTTT
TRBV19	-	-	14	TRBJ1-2	CASSIEGGADGYTF	TGTGCCAGTAGTATAGAGGGGGGCGCAGATGGCTACACCTTC
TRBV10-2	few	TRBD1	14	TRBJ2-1	CASSESYRGDEQFF	TGCGCCAGCAGTGAGTCGTACAGGGGCGATGAGCAGTTCTTC
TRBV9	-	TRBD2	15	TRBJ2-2	CASGEGLQNTGELFF	TGTGCCAGTGGGGAGGGGCTACAGAACACCGGGGAGCTGTTTTTT
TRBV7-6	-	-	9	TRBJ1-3	CASGYTIYF	TGTGCCAGCGGCTACACCATATATTTT
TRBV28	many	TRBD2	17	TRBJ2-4	CASSKTSGRALKNIQYF	TGTGCCAGCAGCAAGACTAGCGGGAGGGCCTTAAAAAACATTCAGTACTTC